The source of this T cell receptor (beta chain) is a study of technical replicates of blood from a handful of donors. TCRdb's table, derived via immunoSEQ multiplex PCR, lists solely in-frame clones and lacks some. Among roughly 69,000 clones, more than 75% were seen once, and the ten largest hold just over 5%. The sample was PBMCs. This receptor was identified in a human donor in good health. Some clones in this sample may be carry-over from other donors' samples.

For the CDR3, the DNA is TGCGCCAGCAGCGCGGGACAGGGTGGTGAAGCTTTCTTT. It specifies CASSAGQGGEAFF. This chain connects TRBV5-1 to TRBJ1-1, with 9 bases fitting TRBD1. CDR3 length equals 13 residues. Germline CDR1 and CDR2: SGHRS and YFSETQ. After removal of 4 bases from V and 7 bases from J, the junction contained 5 bases not matched to a gene. Combining the CDR3 with reference TRBV5-1 and TRBJ1-1 gives the whole variable domain KAGVTQTPRYLIKTRGQQVTLSCSPISGHRSVSWYQQTPGQGLQFLFEYFSETQRNKGNFPGRFSGRQFSNSRSEMNVSTLELGDSALYLCASSAGQGGEAFFGQGTRLTVV.